Listed here are 6 T cell receptor beta chains from one sample, sequenced in a study of OX40 agonist ivuxolimab in advanced cancers. Only in-frame clones appear in the TCRdb table, and some are missing; sequencing was by immunoSEQ multiplex PCR. The sample holds about 83,000 clones; roughly 83% are singletons and the top ten take approximately 7%. The sequencing used CD4+ or CD8+ T cells sorted from blood, collected in a trial of the OX40 agonist ivuxolimab. These receptors were taken from an adult with an advanced solid tumor such as melanoma, head and neck, liver or kidney cancer.

The V and J genes are TRBV5-1 and TRBJ2-6; D uncertain. V lost 4 bases to trimming and J lost 0 bases, with 14 bases between them. Germline V lookup: CDR1 SGHRS, CDR2 YFSETQ. CDR3 length equals 17 residues. The CDR3 loop is CASSPEMGISGANVLTF. The CDR3 DNA sequence: TGCGCCAGCAGCCCAGAGATGGGGATCTCTGGGGCCAACGTCCTGACTTTC.

The V call is TRBV7-8, the J call TRBJ2-5, with 7 bases lining up with TRBD2. The CDR3 length is 15 residues. J lost 1 base, V lost 0 bases, and 2 bases had no gene match. Germline lookup yields CDR1 SGHVS and CDR2 FQNEAQ. The CDR3 nucleotides are TGTGCCAGCAGCTTAGCAGCGGGGACCCAAGAGACCCAGTACTTC. Translating it yields CASSLAAGTQETQYF.

This chain connects TRBV11-2 to TRBJ2-1, with 12 bases lining up with TRBD2. Germline lookup yields CDR1 SGHAT and CDR2 FQNNGV. The CDR3 spans 15 residues. Losses at the gene ends were 3 bases for V and 7 bases for J; bases not matched to a gene: 4. CDR3 in DNA: TGTGCCAGCAGCTTTCTAGCGGGGGGGCAAAATGAGCAGTTCTTC. It translates to CASSFLAGGQNEQFF.

The chain carries TRBV4-3 and TRBJ2-1; D might be TRBD1 (5 bases). Germline V gene lookup returns CDR1 LGHNA and CDR2 YSLEER. This CDR3 is 15 amino acids long. Trimming left V 0 bases short and J 1 base short, with 7 bases between. CDR3: CASSQDRGSYNEQFF. The CDR3, as DNA: TGCGCCAGCAGCCAAGATAGGGGTTCCTACAATGAGCAGTTCTTC.

This clone was detected only a few times. The chain uses TRBV11-3 and TRBJ2-5; D possibly matches TRBD1 or TRBD2 (5 bases each). In germline, CDR1 is SGHNT, CDR2 YENEEA. The CDR3 runs to 15 residues. Trimming stripped 2 bases from V and 2 bases from J, with 12 bases between. The CDR3 region is CASSLRGGQQETQYF. The DNA for the CDR3 is TGTGCCAGCAGCTTAAGAGGAGGACAACAAGAGACCCAGTACTTC. Drawing the rest from reference TRBV11-3 and TRBJ2-5, the complete variable domain is EAGVVQSPRYKIIEKKQPVAFWCNPISGHNTLYWYLQNLGQGPELLIRYENEEAVDDSQLPKDRFSAERLKGVDSTLKIQPAELGDSAVYLCASSLRGGQQETQYFGPGTRLLVL.

This chain's CDR3 is CASSLGPLTTDTQYF. In DNA, the CDR3 is TGTGCCAGCAGCTTAGGCCCGTTGACCACAGATACGCAGTATTTT. This chain links TRBV7-2 with TRBJ2-3; D is unclear. The CDR3 totals 15 residues. The germline CDR1 and CDR2 sequences are SGHTA and FQGNSA. Trimming cost V 1 base and J 2 bases, with 10 bases left between them.